This T cell receptor beta chain was identified in a study of response to subunit inactivated influenza vaccine. TCRdb reanalysed the RT-PCR reads using MiXCR and keeps one entry per CDR3 protein. The sample holds hundreds of thousands of distinct CDR3 sequences, approximately 24% seen once. Trimming stripped 4 bases from V and 10 bases from J, with 15 bases between. This CDR3 has 13 amino acids. Germline V CDR1 and CDR2: SGDLS, YYNGEE. The clonotype comes from a man over 45 who received an inactivated influenza vaccine. Source: CD4+ T cells sorted from PBMCs, taken less than 6 days after vaccination. The V call is TRBV9, the J call TRBJ2-1; D is uncertain. The CDR3 loop is CASSQIQLREQFF. The CDR3 DNA sequence: TGTGCCAGCAGCCAAATACAACTTCGGGAGCAGTTCTTC.